Following are 27 T cell receptor beta chains from one sample sequenced in a study of shared clonotypes between healthy human individuals (dated by TCRdb to 2020 to 2022). The library was made by the immunoSEQ multiplex PCR assay. TCRdb's version of the immuneACCESS table is confined to in-frame rearrangements and falls short of the full clone set. An unresolved V gene accounts for under half of the shortfall where checked; the remainder is of unknown origin. The sample yields about 1 million clones; about 75% were counted once. About 1.5% of the sample belongs to the ten largest clones. Material: memory CD4+ T cells sorted from blood. This specimen's cell subset or site label, per the study, means: CD45RA-negative fraction. Every receptor here comes from a man between 18 and 35 years old in good health.

The V and J genes are TRBV6-5 and TRBJ1-4; D is uncertain. V lost 4 bases, J lost 5 bases, and 8 bases lay in between. Germline CDR1 and CDR2: MNHEY and SVGAGI. The CDR3 spans 13 residues. The CDR3 sequence: CASSSWQNEKLFF. In DNA form, the CDR3 reads TGTGCCAGCAGTTCCTGGCAGAATGAAAAACTGTTTTTT.

CDR3 DNA: TGTGCCAGTAGTGTGGGACAGGGGGTTGAAAAACTGTTTTTT. Protein sequence: CASSVGQGVEKLFF. The chain recombines TRBV19 with TRBJ1-4; TRBD1 matches at 11 bases. The germline V gene encodes CDR1 LNHDA and CDR2 SQIVND (reference sequence). Trimming at V came to 5 bases and at J to 7 bases, leaving 3 bases not matched to a gene. This CDR3 is built from 14 residues.

The chain links TRBV5-4 to TRBJ2-7, with no clear D. Trimming took off 0 bases at V and 7 bases at J, with 14 bases between the two ends. This CDR3 is built from 14 residues. Germline V gene sequence: CDR1 SGHNT, CDR2 YYREEE (reference sequence). In DNA, the CDR3 is TGTGCCAGCAGCTTGGACCTCGGCCGGTGGGAGCAGTACTTC. Translation: CASSLDLGRWEQYF.

The V call is TRBV19, the J call TRBJ1-1, with D maybe TRBD1 (6 bases). V lost 3 bases, J lost 1 base, and 9 bases lay in between. This CDR3 spans 14 amino acids. The V gene's germline CDR1 is LNHDA and CDR2 SQIVND (reference sequence). The CDR3 is CASSITGPNTEAFF. The CDR3 region has the DNA TGTGCCAGTAGTATCACAGGGCCGAACACTGAAGCTTTCTTT.

CDR3 loop: CASSLRVGGSYNSPLHF. CDR3 in DNA: TGTGCCAGCAGCTTGAGGGTTGGGGGGAGCTATAATTCACCCCTCCACTTT. The gene calls are TRBV5-6 and TRBJ1-6; a possible D gene is TRBD1 (5 bases). CDR3 length: 17 residues. Per germline, CDR1 SGHDT and CDR2 YYEEEE. Trimming stripped 1 base from V and 3 bases from J, with 14 bases between.

This clone was found many times. Other DNA variants within this sample encode the same CDR3. V and J are TRBV30 and TRBJ1-1, with D hard to call. The CDR3 length is 13 residues. Germline V gives CDR1 GTSNPN, CDR2 SVGIG (reference sequence). The V end was cut by 3 bases, the J end by 1 base, with 9 bases between. The CDR3 protein is CAWSLGGNTEAFF. The CDR3, as DNA: TGTGCCTGGAGCCTAGGCGGGAACACTGAAGCTTTCTTT.

Remarks on this clone: This may stem from a read error, because a much larger clone lies one nucleotide away. The J gene is TRBJ2-7, the V gene TRBV4-1; no reliable D call. The CDR3 length is 16 residues. Per germline, CDR1 MGHRA and CDR2 YSYEKL. CDR3 nucleotides: TGCGCCAGCAGCCAAGAACGACGGACGGAGACCTACGAGCAGCACTTC. Translated: CASSQERRTETYEQHF.

The sample holds many counts of this clone. V is TRBV30 and J is TRBJ1-1; the D gene is possibly TRBD1 (5 bases). The CDR3 is made up of 12 amino acids. Germline V gene lookup returns CDR1 GTSNPN and CDR2 SVGIG (reference sequence). V was shortened by 4 bases and J by 4 bases, with 10 bases between the two germline ends. The CDR3 coding sequence is TGTGCCTGGATACGGGGGATCACTGAAGCTTTCTTT. Amino acids: CAWIRGITEAFF.

The chain couples TRBV2 to TRBJ1-1, with D possibly being TRBD1 (6 bases). In germline, CDR1 is SNHLY, CDR2 FYNNEI. CDR3 length equals 15 residues. V lost 3 bases and J lost 12, with 23 bases in between. CDR3 sequence reads: CASSDNGGGPEQTFF. The CDR3 DNA reads as TGTGCCAGCAGTGACAACGGGGGGGGCCCAGAACAAACTTTCTTT. Using reference TRBV2 and TRBJ1-1 for the parts outside the CDR3, the full variable domain is EPEVTQTPSHQVTQMGQEVILRCVPISNHLYFYWYRQILGQKVEFLVSFYNNEISEKSEIFDDQFSVERPDGSNFTLKIRSTKLEDSAMYFCASSDNGGGPEQTFFGQGTRLTVV.

The CDR3 DNA sequence: TGTGCCAGCAGCGCCTACGAGCGGGAGTGGGACGAGCAGTACTTC. It encodes CASSAYEREWDEQYF. This chain links TRBV9 with TRBJ2-7, with 8 bases aligning to TRBD2. The CDR3 spans 15 residues. With V trimmed by 3 bases and J by 5 bases, 10 bases remained unmatched. Germline CDR1 is SGDLS and CDR2 is YYNGEE.

Written as DNA, the CDR3 is TGCGCCAGCAGCGGGGGGACAGGGGTCCACAATGAGCAGTTCTTC. It encodes CASSGGTGVHNEQFF. The chain combines TRBV5-1 with TRBJ2-1; 10 nucleotides match TRBD1. The CDR3 loop spans 15 amino acids. Per germline, CDR1 SGHRS and CDR2 YFSETQ. J lost 5 bases, V lost 4 bases, and 6 bases had no gene match.

This clone was detected many times. The V and J genes are TRBV5-1 and TRBJ2-7; the D gene could be TRBD1 or TRBD2 (5 bases each). The CDR3 totals 16 residues. V was trimmed by 4 bases and J by 5 bases, leaving 22 bases between them. In germline, CDR1 is SGHRS, CDR2 YFSETQ. The CDR3 sequence: CASSADGARGLDEQYF. As DNA, the CDR3 is TGCGCCAGCAGCGCGGACGGGGCTAGGGGTTTGGACGAGCAGTACTTC. The whole variable domain, filled in from reference TRBV5-1 and TRBJ2-7, reads KAGVTQTPRYLIKTRGQQVTLSCSPISGHRSVSWYQQTPGQGLQFLFEYFSETQRNKGNFPGRFSGRQFSNSRSEMNVSTLELGDSALYLCASSADGARGLDEQYFGPGTRLTVT.

On this clone: A much bigger clone sits one base away, suggesting this may be a read error. The chain carries TRBV7-8 and TRBJ2-3, with no clear D. CDR1 is SGHVS and CDR2 is FQNEAQ in the germline V gene. This CDR3 comprises 14 residues. V lost 2 bases and J 1 base, leaving 7 bases between the germline ends. In nucleotides, the CDR3 is TGTGCCAGCAGCTTAAACGGGCGCACAGATACGCAGTATTTT. Protein: CASSLNGRTDTQYF. The full variable domain, with the rest looked up from reference TRBV7-8 and TRBJ2-3, is GAGVSQSPRYKVAKRGQDVALRCDPISGHVSLFWYQQALGQGPEFLTYFQNEAQLDKSGLPSDRFFAERPEGSVSTLKIQRTQQEDSAVYLCASSLNGRTDTQYFGPGTRLTVL.

The rearrangement joins TRBV5-1 to TRBJ2-2; D may be TRBD1 (6 bases). The CDR3 contains 16 residues. Trimming cost V 0 bases and J 5 bases, with 14 bases left between them. Looked up from germline, CDR1 is SGHRS and CDR2 is YFSETQ. This CDR3 reads CASSLAGQRGTGELFF. In DNA form, the CDR3 reads TGCGCCAGCAGCTTGGCCGGACAGAGGGGGACCGGGGAGCTGTTTTTT.

Comments on this clone: Other DNA sequences in the sample encode the same CDR3. The rearrangement uses TRBV15 and TRBJ2-7; the D is unclear. The CDR3 is 12 residues long. V gave up 0 bases and J gave up 7 bases, with 7 bases separating them. The germline V gene encodes CDR1 LNHNV and CDR2 YYDKDF (reference sequence). CDR3 nucleotide sequence: TGTGCCACCAGCAGAGATGGAAGGGAGCAGTACTTC. It is translated as CATSRDGREQYF. Filled out from reference TRBV15 and TRBJ2-7, the complete variable domain reads DAMVIQNPRYQVTQFGKPVTLSCSQTLNHNVMYWYQQKSSQAPKLLFHYYDKDFNNEADTPDNFQSRRPNTSFCFLDIRSPGLGDTAMYLCATSRDGREQYFGPGTRLTVT.

The J gene is TRBJ2-2, the V gene TRBV30; weak D call: TRBD1 (5 bases). Trimming removed 0 bases at V and 3 bases at J, with 14 bases between. This CDR3 contains 16 residues. The germline CDR1 and CDR2 sequences are GTSNPN and SVGIG (reference sequence). CDR3 amino acids: CAWSVLQKGDTGELFF. The CDR3 DNA reads as TGTGCCTGGAGTGTACTTCAAAAAGGGGACACCGGGGAGCTGTTTTTT. Together with reference TRBV30 and TRBJ2-2, the CDR3 gives the full variable domain: SQTIHQWPATLVQPVGSPLSLECTVEGTSNPNLYWYRQAAGRGLQLLFYSVGIGQISSEVPQNLSASRPQDRQFILSSKKLLLSDSGFYLCAWSVLQKGDTGELFFGEGSRLTVL.

The chain combines TRBV19 with TRBJ1-5, with 10 bases identical to TRBD1. Germline loops: CDR1 LNHDA, CDR2 SQIVND (reference sequence). With V trimmed by 3 bases and J by 4 bases, 6 bases remained unmatched. There are 16 residues in the CDR3. The CDR3 loop reads CASSILPGQGNQPQHF. The DNA for the CDR3 is TGTGCCAGTAGTATTCTCCCGGGACAGGGGAATCAGCCCCAGCATTTT.

In DNA form, the CDR3 reads TGCGCCAGCAGCCATATACTAGCGGGAGTTAAGGAGACCCAGTACTTC. Its protein is CASSHILAGVKETQYF. This chain uses TRBV4-3 with TRBJ2-5; 11 bases are a match to TRBD2. V was clipped by 3 bases and J by 5 bases; unmatched bases: 8. The length of the CDR3 is 16 residues. Germline-derived CDR1 and CDR2 are LGHNA and YSLEER.

This clone was counted only a few times. This chain joins TRBV10-1 and TRBJ2-3, with D unresolved. The length of the CDR3 is 12 residues. Germline CDR1 reads WNHNN; CDR2 reads SYGVQD (reference sequence). Trimming took 5 bases from V and 0 from J, leaving 3 bases between them. The CDR3 DNA sequence: TGCGCCAGCAGTTTTAGCACAGATACGCAGTATTTT. Translation gives CASSFSTDTQYF.

The rearrangement joins TRBV6-6 to TRBJ2-5, with 8 nucleotides matching TRBD2. Germline trimming cut 6 bases from V and 1 base from J; bases unmatched to any gene: 1. The CDR3 has 13 residues. Germline CDR1 is MNHNY and CDR2 is SVGAGI (reference sequence). The CDR3 coding sequence is TGTGCCAGCAGGCGGGGGGCCCAAGAGACCCAGTACTTC. Its translation is CASRRGAQETQYF.

V usage is TRBV2 and J usage is TRBJ2-2; 8 bases are shared with TRBD1. The CDR3 sequence is 13 residues long. Germline lookup yields CDR1 SNHLY and CDR2 FYNNEI. Trimming removed 8 bases from V and 4 bases from J; junction bases left unmatched: 3. The CDR3 DNA reads TGTGCCAGCCGCAGGGGGCCCACCGGGGAGCTGTTTTTT. Its translation is CASRRGPTGELFF.

V is TRBV9 and J is TRBJ1-2, with TRBD1 identical over 9 bases. CDR3 length: 13 residues. The germline gives CDR1 SGDLS, CDR2 YYNGEE. V was pared by 3 bases and J by 5 bases, with 2 bases of the junction left unmatched. In DNA, the CDR3 is TGTGCCAGCAGCGGGACAGGGGAGTATGGCTACACCTTC. This codes for CASSGTGEYGYTF.

V usage is TRBV2 and J usage is TRBJ2-7; 8 bases are shared with TRBD1. The CDR3 length is 14 residues. V lost 4 bases to trimming and J lost 1 base; unmatched junction nucleotides: 3. Germline V gene lookup returns CDR1 SNHLY and CDR2 FYNNEI. The DNA for the CDR3 is TGTGCCAGCAGTGGGGGACAGGTTTCCTACGAGCAGTACTTC. Translating gives CASSGGQVSYEQYF.

This clone was observed a handful of times. V and J are TRBV5-1 and TRBJ2-7; possible D gene TRBD2, 5 bases. Germline CDR1 reads SGHRS; CDR2 reads YFSETQ. Between the trimmed V and J ends, which lost 4 bases and 6 bases, there was a span of 11 bases. This CDR3 has 12 residues. The CDR3 here is CASSPGIGEQYF. The DNA of the CDR3 is TGCGCCAGCAGCCCGGGGATCGGCGAGCAGTACTTC.

The rearrangement links TRBV29-1 to TRBJ2-7, with TRBD2 matching over 10 bases. The CDR3 loop spans 13 amino acids. Germline CDR1 reads SQVTM; CDR2 reads ANQGSEA. The junction had 2 bases not matched to a gene; V was cut back by 4 bases and J by 2 bases. The CDR3 nucleotides read TGCAGCGTTGGACTAGCGGGTACCTACGAGCAGTACTTC. As protein: CSVGLAGTYEQYF.

The rearrangement links TRBV4-2 to TRBJ2-7, with TRBD1 matching 9 bases. CDR3 length equals 15 residues. Germline CDR1 is LGHNA and CDR2 is YNFKEQ. With V trimmed by 0 bases and J by 7 bases, 7 bases remained unmatched. CDR3 in amino acids: CASSQERDRVSEQYF. The DNA for the CDR3 is TGTGCCAGCAGCCAAGAAAGGGACAGGGTCTCGGAGCAGTACTTC.

This chain joins TRBV6-6 and TRBJ2-2, with a possible D match to TRBD2 (6 bases). CDR3 length equals 15 residues. Between the trimmed V and J ends, which lost 9 bases and 0 bases, there was a span of 14 bases. Germline V lookup: CDR1 MNHNY, CDR2 SVGAGI (reference sequence). CDR3 in amino acids: CASFLGGSNTGELFF. As DNA, the CDR3 is TGTGCCAGTTTCCTCGGGGGTTCGAACACCGGGGAGCTGTTTTTT.